These T cell receptor beta chains were read from a single sample in a study of blood T cell repertoires in COVID-19. Produced via immunoSEQ multiplex PCR; TCRdb's table is partial and in-frame only. Among around 310,000 clones listed, around nine tenths were seen once. Sequencing input: peripheral blood. These receptors were obtained from a woman aged 55-70 years with acute or convalescent COVID-19. Both conserved end residues are part of each CDR3. D genes are given only for firm matches. Size is omitted from some rows. Given values are once, few, many or a class for expanded clones.

TRBJ2-1,TRBD1,.,TRBV4-3,CASSRNHGTGGDEQFF,TGCGCCAGCAGCCGAAACCATGGGACAGGGGGCGATGAGCAGTTCTTC
TRBJ1-1,.,.,TRBV30,CAWRWGPPNTEAFF,TGTGCCTGGAGGTGGGGGCCCCCGAACACTGAAGCTTTCTTT
TRBJ2-5,.,.,TRBV27,CASSLRPTETQYF,TGTGCCAGCAGTTTGCGGCCCACCGAGACCCAGTACTTC
TRBJ1-2,TRBD1,.,TRBV28,CASQDRETLYYGYTF,TGTGCCAGCCAGGACAGGGAAACTCTATACTATGGCTACACCTTC
TRBJ1-2,.,.,TRBV28,CASSDRPYGYTF,TGTGCCAGCAGCGACAGGCCCTATGGCTACACCTTC
TRBJ1-2,TRBD1,.,TRBV28,CASSTGGNNHGYTF,TGTGCCAGCAGTACAGGGGGTAATAATCATGGCTACACCTTC
TRBJ1-2,.,.,TRBV2,CAILQGDTTYYGYTF,TGTGCCATCCTACAGGGAGATACCACTTACTATGGCTACACCTTC
TRBJ1-1,TRBD1,.,TRBV6-5,CASSEPGGTEAFF,TGTGCCAGCTCTGAGCCAGGGGGTACTGAAGCTTTCTTT
TRBJ2-3,TRBD2,.,TRBV7-3,CASSPAGGYTDTQYF,TGTGCCAGCAGCCCAGCGGGGGGGTACACAGATACGCAGTATTTT
TRBJ2-7,TRBD2,few,TRBV9,CASSPRGEWQYF,TGTGCCAGCAGCCCCCGGGGGGAATGGCAGTACTTC
TRBJ2-7,TRBD1,.,TRBV2,CASSGSEDRSLYEQYF,TGTGCCAGCAGTGGGTCCGAGGACAGGTCTCTCTACGAGCAGTACTTC
TRBJ1-2,.,.,TRBV6-2/TRBV6-3,CASSYSAGQLAGYTF,TGTGCCAGCAGTTACTCGGCGGGCCAGCTCGCGGGCTACACCTTC
TRBJ2-7,.,.,TRBV28,CASSQAYEQYF,TGTGCCAGCAGTCAGGCCTACGAGCAGTACTTC
TRBJ2-7,.,.,TRBV28,CASSQGWGVAYEQYF,TGTGCCAGCAGCCAAGGGTGGGGGGTAGCCTACGAGCAGTACTTC
TRBJ1-5,.,.,TRBV28,CASSYPRDSSNQPQHF,TGTGCCAGCAGCTACCCTCGCGACAGTAGCAATCAGCCCCAGCATTTT
TRBJ2-3,TRBD1,.,TRBV18,CASSPPNGATGSDTQYF,TGTGCCAGCTCACCACCGAATGGGGCGACAGGGTCAGATACGCAGTATTTT
TRBJ1-2,.,.,TRBV7-9,CASSLVLTEFGYGYTF,TGTGCCAGCAGCTTAGTATTAACCGAGTTTGGCTATGGCTACACCTTC
TRBJ2-1,TRBD2,.,TRBV7-3,CASSLSTKVAGGSYNEQFF,TGTGCCAGCAGCTTAAGCACAAAGGTAGCGGGGGGGTCCTACAATGAGCAGTTCTTC
TRBJ1-2,.,.,TRBV7-8,CASSLDGEGNYGYTF,TGTGCCAGCAGCTTAGATGGGGAGGGTAACTATGGCTACACCTTC
TRBJ2-1,.,.,TRBV5-4,CASSLARDTFYNEQFF,TGTGCCAGCAGCTTGGCCCGGGACACCTTCTACAATGAGCAGTTCTTC
TRBJ1-2,TRBD1,once,TRBV7-2,CASSSGQGYGYGYTF,TGTGCCAGCAGCTCGGGACAGGGCTACGGCTATGGCTACACCTTC
TRBJ2-7,TRBD1,.,TRBV6-5,CASSRTGYEQYF,TGTGCCAGCAGCAGGACAGGCTACGAGCAGTACTTC
TRBJ1-3,.,.,TRBV5-4,CASSSGTSGNTIYF,TGTGCCAGCAGCTCAGGGACTTCTGGAAACACCATATATTTT
TRBJ2-1,TRBD2,.,TRBV3-1/TRBV3-2,CASSQDESSGGFYNEQFF,TGTGCCAGCAGCCAGGACGAATCTAGCGGGGGGTTCTACAATGAGCAGTTCTTC
TRBJ2-5,TRBD2,.,TRBV29-1,CSVSSTSGVETQYF,TGCAGCGTTTCGTCGACTAGCGGGGTAGAGACCCAGTACTTC
TRBJ2-7,.,.,TRBV28,CASSLSSVGENYEQYF,TGTGCCAGCAGTTTATCCTCCGTTGGAGAGAACTACGAGCAGTACTTC
TRBJ2-3,TRBD2,once,TRBV18,CASSPTSGGDTQYF,TGTGCCAGCTCACCGACTAGCGGGGGAGATACGCAGTATTTT
TRBJ2-7,.,.,TRBV7-6,CASSLEGTTYEQYF,TGTGCCAGCAGCTTAGAAGGGACAACCTACGAGCAGTACTTC
TRBJ1-2,TRBD1,.,TRBV19,CASSEDRDYGYTF,TGTGCCAGTAGTGAAGACAGGGACTATGGCTACACCTTC
TRBJ2-2,TRBD1,.,TRBV28,CASRGQVHTGELFF,TGTGCCAGCCGGGGACAGGTGCACACCGGGGAGCTGTTTTTT
TRBJ2-1,TRBD1,once,TRBV14,CASSQDQSGQGSLEQFF,TGTGCCAGCAGCCAAGATCAGTCGGGACAGGGATCCCTTGAGCAGTTCTTC
TRBJ1-1,TRBD1,once,TRBV6-5,CASKTGGYPNTEAFF,TGTGCCAGCAAGACAGGGGGATACCCGAACACTGAAGCTTTCTTT
TRBJ1-6,.,.,TRBV6-5,CASSSPGGGNSPLHF,TGTGCCAGCAGTTCCCCGGGGGGAGGTAATTCACCCCTCCACTTT
TRBJ1-1,.,.,TRBV5-1,CASSLAPLPIDSVNTEAFF,TGCGCCAGCAGCTTGGCCCCCCTCCCTATAGACAGTGTGAACACTGAAGCTTTCTTT
TRBJ2-7,.,.,TRBV5-4,CASSLGGRGSSYEQYF,TGTGCCAGCAGCTTGGGAGGGCGGGGAAGCTCCTACGAGCAGTACTTC
TRBJ1-5,.,.,TRBV21-1,CASSKAGDRGRDQPQHF,TGTGCCAGCAGCAAAGCAGGGGACAGGGGGCGAGATCAGCCCCAGCATTTT
TRBJ2-2,TRBD1,.,TRBV7-8,CASRIGTGTGELFF,TGTGCCAGCAGAATCGGGACAGGGACCGGGGAGCTGTTTTTT
TRBJ1-2,.,.,TRBV28,CASSAPGRFSYGYTF,TGTGCCAGCAGTGCACCCGGCAGGTTCTCCTATGGCTACACCTTC
TRBJ1-2,.,.,TRBV28,CASSSPLGGVNYGYTF,TGTGCCAGCAGTTCCCCACTGGGGGGGGTAAACTATGGCTACACCTTC
TRBJ2-2,TRBD1,.,TRBV29-1,CSVGGQGAAGELFF,TGCAGCGTTGGTGGACAGGGGGCGGCCGGGGAGCTGTTTTTT
TRBJ1-2,.,once,TRBV6-2/TRBV6-3,CASSQLESYGYTF,TGTGCCAGCAGTCAACTGGAGAGCTATGGCTACACCTTC
TRBJ2-7,TRBD1,.,TRBV5-1,CASSLEGPRGRPYEQYF,TGCGCCAGCAGCTTGGAGGGGCCCAGGGGGCGGCCCTACGAGCAGTACTTC
TRBJ1-2,TRBD1,.,TRBV6-5,CASSYRTGERGYTF,TGTGCCAGCAGTTACCGGACAGGGGAAAGAGGCTACACCTTC
TRBJ1-1,TRBD1,.,TRBV5-4,CASNSRGPALTSTEAFF,TGTGCCAGCAACAGTAGGGGGCCAGCCCTAACGAGCACTGAAGCTTTCTTT
TRBJ2-1,.,.,TRBV4-2,CASSQESGVDNEQFF,TGTGCCAGCAGCCAAGAGTCGGGAGTAGACAATGAGCAGTTCTTC
TRBJ2-7,TRBD2,.,TRBV14,CASSKGLAGVPQYF,TGTGCCAGCAGCAAGGGACTAGCGGGAGTGCCGCAGTACTTC